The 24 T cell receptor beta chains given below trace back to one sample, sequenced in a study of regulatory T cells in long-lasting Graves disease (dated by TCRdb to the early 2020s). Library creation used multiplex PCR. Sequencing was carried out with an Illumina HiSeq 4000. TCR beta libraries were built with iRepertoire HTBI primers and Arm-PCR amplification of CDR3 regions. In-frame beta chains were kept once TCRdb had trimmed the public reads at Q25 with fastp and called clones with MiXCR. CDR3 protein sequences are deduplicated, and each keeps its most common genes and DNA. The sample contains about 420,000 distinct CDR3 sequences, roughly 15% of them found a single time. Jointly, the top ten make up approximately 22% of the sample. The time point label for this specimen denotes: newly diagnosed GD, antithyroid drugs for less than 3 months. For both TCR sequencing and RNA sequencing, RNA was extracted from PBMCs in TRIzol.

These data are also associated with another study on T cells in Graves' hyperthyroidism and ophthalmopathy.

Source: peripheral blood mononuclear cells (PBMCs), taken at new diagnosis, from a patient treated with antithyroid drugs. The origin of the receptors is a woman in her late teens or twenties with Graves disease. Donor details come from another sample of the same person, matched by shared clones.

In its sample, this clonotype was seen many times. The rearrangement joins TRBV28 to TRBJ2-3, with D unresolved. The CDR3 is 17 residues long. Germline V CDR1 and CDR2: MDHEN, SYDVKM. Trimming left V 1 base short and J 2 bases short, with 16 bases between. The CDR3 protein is CASSLYPDLSLTDTQYF. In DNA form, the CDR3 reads TGTGCCAGCAGTTTATACCCGGACCTCTCCCTCACAGATACGCAGTATTTT.

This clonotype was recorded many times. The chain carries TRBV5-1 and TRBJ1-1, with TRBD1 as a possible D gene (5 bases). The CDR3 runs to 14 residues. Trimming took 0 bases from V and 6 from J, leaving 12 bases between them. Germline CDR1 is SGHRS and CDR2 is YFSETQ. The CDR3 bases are TGCGCCAGCAGCTTGGGGGCAGGGCGGCCTGAAGCTTTCTTT. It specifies CASSLGAGRPEAFF.

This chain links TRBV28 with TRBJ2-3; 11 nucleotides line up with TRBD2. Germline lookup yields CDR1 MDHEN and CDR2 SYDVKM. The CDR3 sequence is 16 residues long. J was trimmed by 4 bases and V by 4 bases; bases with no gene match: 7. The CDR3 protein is CASSSRLAGGADTQYF. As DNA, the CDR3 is TGTGCCAGCAGTTCTCGGCTAGCGGGAGGTGCAGATACGCAGTATTTT.

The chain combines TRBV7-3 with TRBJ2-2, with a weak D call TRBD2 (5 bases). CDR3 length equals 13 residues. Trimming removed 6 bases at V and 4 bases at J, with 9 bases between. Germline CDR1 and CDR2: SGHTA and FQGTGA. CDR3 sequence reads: CASRMAGTGELFF. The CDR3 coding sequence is TGTGCCAGCAGAATGGCGGGCACCGGGGAGCTGTTTTTT.

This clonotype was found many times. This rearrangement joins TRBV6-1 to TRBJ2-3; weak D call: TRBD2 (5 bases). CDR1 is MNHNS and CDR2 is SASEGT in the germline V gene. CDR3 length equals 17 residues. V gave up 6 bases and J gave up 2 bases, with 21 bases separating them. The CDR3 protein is CASRSYGSSLNTDTQYF. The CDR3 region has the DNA TGTGCCAGCAGATCTTATGGGTCTAGCCTAAACACAGATACGCAGTATTTT.

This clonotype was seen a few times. This chain's CDR3 is CASSSGQGLTEAFF. The CDR3 bases are TGTGCCAGCAGTTCGGGACAGGGCCTCACTGAAGCTTTCTTT. This sequence joins TRBV6-2 or TRBV6-3 and TRBJ1-1; TRBD1 matches 9 bases. The CDR3 extends over 14 amino acids. The germline V gene encodes CDR1 MNHEY and CDR2 SVGEGT. V dropped 4 bases and J dropped 4; count of bases not matched to a gene: 4.

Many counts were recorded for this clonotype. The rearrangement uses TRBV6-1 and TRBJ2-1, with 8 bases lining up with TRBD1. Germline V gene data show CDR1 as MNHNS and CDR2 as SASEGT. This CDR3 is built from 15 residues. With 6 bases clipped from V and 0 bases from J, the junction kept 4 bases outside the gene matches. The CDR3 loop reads CASSGQGSSYNEQFF. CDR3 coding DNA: TGTGCCAGCAGCGGACAGGGAAGCTCCTACAATGAGCAGTTCTTC.

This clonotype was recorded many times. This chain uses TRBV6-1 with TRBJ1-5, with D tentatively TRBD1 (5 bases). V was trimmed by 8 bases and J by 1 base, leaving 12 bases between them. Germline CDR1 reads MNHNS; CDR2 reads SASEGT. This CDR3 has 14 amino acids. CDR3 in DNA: TGTGCCAGCCGGGACCTAGGCAGCAATCAGCCCCAGCATTTT. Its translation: CASRDLGSNQPQHF.

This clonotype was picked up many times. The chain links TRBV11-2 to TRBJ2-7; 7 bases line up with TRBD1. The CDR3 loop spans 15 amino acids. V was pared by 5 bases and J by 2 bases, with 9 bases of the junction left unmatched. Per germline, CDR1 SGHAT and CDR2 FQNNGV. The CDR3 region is CASSMERGQPYEQYF. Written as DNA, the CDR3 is TGTGCCAGCAGCATGGAACGGGGACAGCCCTACGAGCAGTACTTC.

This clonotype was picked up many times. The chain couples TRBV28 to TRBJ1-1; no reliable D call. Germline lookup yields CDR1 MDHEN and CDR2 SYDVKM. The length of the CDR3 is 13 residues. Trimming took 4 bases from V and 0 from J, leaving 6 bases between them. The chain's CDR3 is CASSSALNTEAFF. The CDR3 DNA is TGTGCCAGCAGTTCCGCATTGAACACTGAAGCTTTCTTT.

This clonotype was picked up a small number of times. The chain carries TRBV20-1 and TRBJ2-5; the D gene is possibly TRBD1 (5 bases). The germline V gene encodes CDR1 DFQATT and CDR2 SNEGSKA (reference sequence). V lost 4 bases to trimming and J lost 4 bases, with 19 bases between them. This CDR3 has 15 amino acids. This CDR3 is CSAKKMSGFGETQYF. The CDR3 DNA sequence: TGCAGTGCTAAGAAAATGTCAGGGTTTGGAGAGACCCAGTACTTC.

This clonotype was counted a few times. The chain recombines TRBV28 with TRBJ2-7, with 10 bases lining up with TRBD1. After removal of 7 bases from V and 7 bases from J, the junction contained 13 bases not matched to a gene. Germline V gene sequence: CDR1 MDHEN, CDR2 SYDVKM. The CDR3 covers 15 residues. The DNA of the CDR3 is TGTGCCAGCAAGCCAGCCGGGACAGGGGATAAAGAGCAGTACTTC. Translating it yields CASKPAGTGDKEQYF.

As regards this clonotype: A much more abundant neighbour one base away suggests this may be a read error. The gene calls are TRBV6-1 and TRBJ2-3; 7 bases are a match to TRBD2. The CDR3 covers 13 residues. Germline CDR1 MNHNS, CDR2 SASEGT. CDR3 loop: CASGDYFTDTQFF. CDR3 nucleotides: TGTGCCAGCGGGGACTACTTCACAGATACGCAGTTTTTT.

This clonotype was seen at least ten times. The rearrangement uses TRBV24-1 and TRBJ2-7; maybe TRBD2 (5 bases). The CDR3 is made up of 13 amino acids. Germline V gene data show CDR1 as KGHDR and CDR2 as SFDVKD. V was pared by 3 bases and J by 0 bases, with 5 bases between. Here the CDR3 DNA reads TGTGCCACCAGTGATGGGAGCTCCTACGAGCAGTACTTC. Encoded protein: CATSDGSSYEQYF.

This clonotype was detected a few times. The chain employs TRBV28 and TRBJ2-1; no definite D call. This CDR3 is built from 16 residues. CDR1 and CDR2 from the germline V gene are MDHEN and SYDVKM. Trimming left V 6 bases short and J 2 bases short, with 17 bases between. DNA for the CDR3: TGTGCCAGCAGGTCGCTATCTAGTAATACCTACAATGAGCAGTTCTTC. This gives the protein CASRSLSSNTYNEQFF.

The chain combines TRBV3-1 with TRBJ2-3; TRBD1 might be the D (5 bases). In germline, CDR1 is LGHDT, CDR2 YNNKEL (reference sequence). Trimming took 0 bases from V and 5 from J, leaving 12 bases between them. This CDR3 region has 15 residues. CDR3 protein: CASSQDGAGLDTQYF. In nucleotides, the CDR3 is TGTGCCAGCAGCCAAGATGGGGCAGGGTTAGATACGCAGTATTTT.

The CDR3, as DNA: TGTGCCAGCAGCCCGGGACTATTAAACAATGAGCAGTTCTTC. Its translation is CASSPGLLNNEQFF. The gene calls are TRBV2 and TRBJ2-1, with 7 bases matching TRBD2. The CDR3 spans 14 residues. Unmatched junction bases numbered 7, after V lost 6 bases and J lost 5 bases. CDR1 is SNHLY, CDR2 FYNNEI, per germline.

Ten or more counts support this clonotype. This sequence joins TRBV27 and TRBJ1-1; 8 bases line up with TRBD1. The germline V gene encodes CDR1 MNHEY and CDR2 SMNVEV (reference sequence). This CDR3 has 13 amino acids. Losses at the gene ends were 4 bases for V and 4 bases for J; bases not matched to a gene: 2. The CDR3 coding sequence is TGTGCCAGCAGTTACACAGGGGGCACTGAAGCTTTCTTT. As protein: CASSYTGGTEAFF.

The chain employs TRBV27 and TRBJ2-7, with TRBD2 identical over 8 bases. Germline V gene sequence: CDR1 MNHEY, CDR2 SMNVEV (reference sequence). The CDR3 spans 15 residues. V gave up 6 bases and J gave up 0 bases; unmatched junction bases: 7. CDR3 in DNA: TGTGCCAGCAGCCTACAACTAGCGGACTCCTACGAGCAGTACTTC. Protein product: CASSLQLADSYEQYF.

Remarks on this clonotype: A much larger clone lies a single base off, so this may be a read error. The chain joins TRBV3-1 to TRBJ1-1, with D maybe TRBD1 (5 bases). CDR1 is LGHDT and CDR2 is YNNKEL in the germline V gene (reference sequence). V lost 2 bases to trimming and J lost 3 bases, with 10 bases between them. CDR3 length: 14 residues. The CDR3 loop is CASSQRDSYTEAFF. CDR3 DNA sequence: TGTGCCAGCAGCCAACGCGACAGTTACACTGAAGCTTTCTTT.

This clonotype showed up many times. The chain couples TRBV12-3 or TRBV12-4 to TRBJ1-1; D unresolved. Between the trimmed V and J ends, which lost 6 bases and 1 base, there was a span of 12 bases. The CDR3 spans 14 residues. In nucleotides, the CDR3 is TGTGCCAGCAGCTCCGAGATAGGGAACACTGAAGCTTTCTTT. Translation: CASSSEIGNTEAFF.

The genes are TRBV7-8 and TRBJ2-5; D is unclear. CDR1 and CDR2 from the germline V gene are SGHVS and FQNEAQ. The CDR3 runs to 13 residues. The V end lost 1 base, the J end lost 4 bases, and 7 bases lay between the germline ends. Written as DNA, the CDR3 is TGTGCCAGCAGCTTAGTGGGGTTAGAGACCCAGTACTTC. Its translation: CASSLVGLETQYF.

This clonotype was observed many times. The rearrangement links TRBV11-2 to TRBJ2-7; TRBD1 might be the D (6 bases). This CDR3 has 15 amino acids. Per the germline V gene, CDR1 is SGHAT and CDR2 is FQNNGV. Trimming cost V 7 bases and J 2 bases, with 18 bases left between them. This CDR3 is CASKNSGTPPYEQYF. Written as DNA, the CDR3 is TGTGCCAGCAAGAATTCCGGGACACCGCCCTACGAGCAGTACTTC.

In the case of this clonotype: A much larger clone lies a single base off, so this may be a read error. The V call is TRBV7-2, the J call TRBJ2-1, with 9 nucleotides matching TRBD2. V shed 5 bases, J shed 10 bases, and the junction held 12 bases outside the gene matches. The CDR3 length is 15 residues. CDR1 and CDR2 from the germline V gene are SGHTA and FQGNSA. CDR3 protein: CASSPYAPGTSEQFF. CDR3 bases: TGTGCCAGCAGCCCTTATGCCCCCGGGACTAGCGAGCAGTTCTTC.